The clone carrying this T cell receptor beta chain was seen a few times. Original handling: Amplification from reference gene primers served as the basis for estimated nucleated cell counts. Only in-frame clones appear in the TCRdb table, and some are missing; sequencing was by immunoSEQ multiplex PCR. The DNA gave D and trimming, while V, J and clone size come from that table. The data show about 40,000 clones, approximately 79% seen once. Looked up from germline, CDR1 is SNHLY and CDR2 is FYNNEI. The trim removed 6 bases at V and 7 bases at J, leaving 6 bases unmatched. This CDR3 has 12 amino acids. This entry is derived from a study of blood T cell repertoires in COVID-19. Study-level information: Spain, Italy and the United States supplied samples that represented acute and convalescent COVID-19. Sample material is recorded as cDNA or gDNA derived from T cells, B-cell-depleted T cells, or PBMCs.

This TCR was sampled from a woman of 80 years or more with acute or convalescent COVID-19. The gene calls are TRBV2 and TRBJ2-7; TRBD1 aligns across 7 bases. Sample: peripheral blood. CDR3: CASRTGVKEQYF. CDR3 coding DNA: TGTGCCAGCAGAACAGGGGTGAAGGAGCAGTACTTC.